This TCR beta chain is from a study of shared clonotypes between healthy human individuals. The repertoire was sequenced with immunoSEQ multiplex PCR; TCRdb's copy has only in-frame clones and lacks some. The sample records approximately 480,000 clones, approximately 79% being singletons. Germline lookup yields CDR1 SQVTM and CDR2 ANQGSEA. The V and J ends lost 3 bases and 6 bases respectively, with 6 bases between them. The CDR3 sequence is 11 residues long. J is TRBJ2-1 and V is TRBV29-1; D is undetermined. This sequence was found in a woman in her thirties or forties in good health. Some clones in this sample may be carry-over from other donors' samples. Sequencing was done on a sample of PBMCs. CDR3 coding DNA: TGCAGCGTTGAGGTTCGCAATGAGCAGTTCTTC. This translates into CSVEVRNEQFF.